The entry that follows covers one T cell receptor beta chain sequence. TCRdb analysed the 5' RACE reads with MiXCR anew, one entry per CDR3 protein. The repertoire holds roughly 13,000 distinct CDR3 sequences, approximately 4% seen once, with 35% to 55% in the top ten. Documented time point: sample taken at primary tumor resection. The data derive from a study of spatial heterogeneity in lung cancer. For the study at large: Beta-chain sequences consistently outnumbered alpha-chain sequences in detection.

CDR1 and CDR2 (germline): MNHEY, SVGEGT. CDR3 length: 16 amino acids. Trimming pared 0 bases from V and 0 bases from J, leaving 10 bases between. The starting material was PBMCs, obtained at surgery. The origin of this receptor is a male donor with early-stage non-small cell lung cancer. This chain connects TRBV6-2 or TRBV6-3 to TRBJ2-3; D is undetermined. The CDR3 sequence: CASSYSGEGSTDTQYF. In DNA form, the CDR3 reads TGTGCCAGCAGTTACTCTGGGGAAGGCAGCACAGATACGCAGTATTTT.